Listed below are T cell receptor beta chains from one sample, sequenced in a study of control samples from healthy donors and cancer patients. Profiled with immunoSEQ multiplex PCR; TCRdb holds only in-frame clones, not every one. Here the sample spans 120,000 or so clones, around 87% being singletons. Source material: blood. The receptors derive from a man in his forties in good health. Each CDR3 is given with its conserved first and last residue. The D gene is left open where the match is weak. Clone sizes are given selectively: once, few, many, or a class where the clone is expanded.

TRBV7-6	NA	few	TRBJ1-1	TGTGCCAGCAGCCCCACGAGGGGGGCAGGGAACACTGAAGCTTTCTTT	CASSPTRGAGNTEAFF
TRBV12-3/TRBV12-4	NA	NA	TRBJ2-7	TGTGCCAGCAGTTACTTATACGAGCAGTACTTC	CASSYLYEQYF
TRBV19	NA	NA	TRBJ2-7	TGTGCCAGTAGTAACTGGGACTCCCTCTACGAGCAGTACTTC	CASSNWDSLYEQYF
TRBV5-8	TRBD1	NA	TRBJ1-3	TGTGCCAGCAGGTCGGACAGGGTACCCGGAAACACCATATATTTT	CASRSDRVPGNTIYF
TRBV5-6	NA	NA	TRBJ1-1	TGTGCCAGCAGCTTGGACAGGGTGGAAGCTTTCTTT	CASSLDRVEAFF
TRBV5-6	TRBD2	NA	TRBJ2-1	TGTGCCAGCAGCTTGGTCATAGCGGGAACGCTTGAGCAGTTCTTC	CASSLVIAGTLEQFF
TRBV18	NA	NA	TRBJ1-1	TGTGCCAGCTCACCCAATACAGGGACGAACACTGAAGCTTTCTTT	CASSPNTGTNTEAFF
TRBV4-1	NA	NA	TRBJ1-1	TGCGCCAGCAGCCAATGGGCATCCCGGAACACTGAAGCTTTCTTT	CASSQWASRNTEAFF
TRBV7-8	NA	NA	TRBJ1-1	TGTGCCAGCAGCTTAGTTTCAGGACGGTACACTGAAGCTTTCTTT	CASSLVSGRYTEAFF
TRBV30	NA	NA	TRBJ1-2	TGTGCCTGGAAGAAAGGGCAGGTAGCTAACTATGGCTACACCTTC	CAWKKGQVANYGYTF
TRBV18	NA	NA	TRBJ2-3	TGTGCCAGCTCCCACCTAGAGTCTAGGCCAGATACGCAGTATTTT	CASSHLESRPDTQYF
TRBV19	TRBD2	NA	TRBJ2-2	TGTGCCAGTAGTTCACAGGGACTAGCGGGGGGAGGTACCGGGGAGCTGTTTTTT	CASSSQGLAGGGTGELFF
TRBV29-1	NA	NA	TRBJ2-1	TGCAGCGTCCCCTTACTCAATGAGCAGTTCTTC	CSVPLLNEQFF
TRBV6-5	TRBD1	medium-sized	TRBJ1-4	TGTGCCGGGGGGACAGGAAATAATGAAAAACTGTTTTTT	CAGGTGNNEKLFF
TRBV18	NA	NA	TRBJ2-7	TGTGCCAGCTCCCTAAAGTCTCTCTCCTACGAGCAGTACTTC	CASSLKSLSYEQYF
TRBV9	NA	NA	TRBJ2-3	TGTGCCAGCAGCGTAGTTGAAGATACGCAGTATTTT	CASSVVEDTQYF
TRBV29-1	TRBD1	NA	TRBJ1-2	TGCAGCGTTGAACCCGGGACAGAGAATGGCTACACCTTC	CSVEPGTENGYTF
TRBV21-1	NA	NA	TRBJ2-1	TGTGCCAGCAGCAAAGGACCCCTACTAGCGGGGAACCACAATGAGCAGTTCTTC	CASSKGPLLAGNHNEQFF
TRBV11-2	TRBD1	NA	TRBJ1-2	TGTGCCAGCAGCTTAGTTGACAGGGGCTATGGCTACACCTTC	CASSLVDRGYGYTF
TRBV7-2	TRBD1	NA	TRBJ1-4	TGTGCCAGCAGCCTGACCAGGGGGCAGGAAAAACTGTTTTTT	CASSLTRGQEKLFF
TRBV9	NA	NA	TRBJ1-2	TGTGCCAGCAGCGTAGGCGGAGGGCGAAGCTATGGCTACACCTTC	CASSVGGGRSYGYTF
TRBV4-2	NA	NA	TRBJ2-7	TGTGCCAGCAGCCAAGAGCCCGGACTCCTACAGTACTTC	CASSQEPGLLQYF
TRBV11-2	NA	NA	TRBJ1-6	TGTGCCAGCAGCCCCCCCCGGGGGAATTCACCCCTCCACTTT	CASSPPRGNSPLHF
TRBV7-3	TRBD1	NA	TRBJ2-3	TGTGCCAGCAGCGCCGACAGGGGGGCAGATACGCAGTATTTT	CASSADRGADTQYF
TRBV23-1	NA	NA	TRBJ1-5	TGCGCCAGCAGTCTTCGCCCATCAGGGCCCCAGCATTTT	CASSLRPSGPQHF
TRBV29-1	NA	NA	TRBJ2-7	TGCAGCGTTACGCACGGGAGCTCCTACGAGCAGTACTTC	CSVTHGSSYEQYF
TRBV6-5	TRBD1	NA	TRBJ2-7	TGTGCCAGCAGTACCCGGACAGGGAGCTCCTACGAGCAGTACTTC	CASSTRTGSSYEQYF
TRBV3-1/TRBV3-2	NA	NA	TRBJ2-1	TGTGCCAGCAGCTTCCGACATAACAATGAGCAGTTCTTC	CASSFRHNNEQFF
TRBV30	NA	NA	TRBJ1-5	TGTGCCTGGAGTAGGGCAGATAATCAGCCCCAGCATTTT	CAWSRADNQPQHF
TRBV18	NA	few	TRBJ2-5	TGTGCCAGCTCACCCGTCGCGGAATCGGGTGAGACCCAGTACTTC	CASSPVAESGETQYF
TRBV2	NA	NA	TRBJ1-4	TGTGCCAGCAGTGAACGAATCGGGGAAAAACTGTTTTTT	CASSERIGEKLFF
TRBV21-1	NA	NA	TRBJ1-2	TGTGCCAGCAGCTCGACAGGGAGAACATATGGCTACACCTTC	CASSSTGRTYGYTF
TRBV7-9	NA	NA	TRBJ2-3	TGTGCCAGCAGTTTGGGGGGCCCCCGCTCAGATACGCAGTATTTT	CASSLGGPRSDTQYF
TRBV30	NA	NA	TRBJ1-3	TGTGCCTGGAGTGGGGGGAACACCATATATTTT	CAWSGGNTIYF
TRBV25-1	TRBD1	NA	TRBJ1-4	TGTGCCAGCAGTGAATATGGGACAGGAAATGAAAAACTGTTTTTT	CASSEYGTGNEKLFF
TRBV21-1	NA	NA	TRBJ2-5	TGTGCCAGCAGCAAAGTGGGCAGGACCCAAGAGACCCAGTACTTC	CASSKVGRTQETQYF
TRBV10-1	NA	NA	TRBJ2-7	TGCGCCAGCAGTGAGCCACAGGGAGACTACGAGCAGTACTTC	CASSEPQGDYEQYF
TRBV9	NA	NA	TRBJ1-3	TGTGCCAGCAGCGTAGGGGAGGGCCCTGGAAACACCATATATTTT	CASSVGEGPGNTIYF
TRBV7-2	NA	NA	TRBJ2-7	TGTGCCAGCAGCTCCCGGGACCGGGACGGGCAGTACTTC	CASSSRDRDGQYF
TRBV14	NA	NA	TRBJ2-7	TGTGCCAGCAGCCAAGATTGGGAACCCCAGTACTTC	CASSQDWEPQYF
TRBV6-5	TRBD1	NA	TRBJ2-7	TGTGCCAGCAGACCTACCGGACAGGGGGTGTTCGAGCAGTACTTC	CASRPTGQGVFEQYF
TRBV4-1	TRBD1	few	TRBJ1-2	TGCGCCAGCAGCCAACCCGACAGGGTTATCGGTGGCTACACCTTC	CASSQPDRVIGGYTF
TRBV6-5	NA	NA	TRBJ1-2	TGTGCCAGCAGTTACTCGACAAGGGAAGGCTACACCTTC	CASSYSTREGYTF
TRBV21-1	NA	NA	TRBJ2-7	TGTGCCGGCAGCCCCAGGAGGGACGGGAGACGTGAGCAGTACTTC	CAGSPRRDGRREQYF
TRBV10-2	NA	NA	TRBJ1-1	TGCGCCAGCAGTGGAATTTTCGCGAGAGGGGATGAGGGCACTGAAGCTTTCTTT	CASSGIFARGDEGTEAFF
TRBV2	NA	once	TRBJ2-1	TGTGCCAGCAAAAATCAGGGAAATACAAATGAGCAGTTCTTC	CASKNQGNTNEQFF
TRBV16	NA	NA	TRBJ1-2	TGTGCCAGCAGCCACCCCGACAGGACGAGCGGCTACACCTTC	CASSHPDRTSGYTF
TRBV7-9	NA	NA	TRBJ1-2	TGTGCCAGCAGCTTAGAGGGTCGGCGCCAGAACTATGGCTACACCTTC	CASSLEGRRQNYGYTF
TRBV12-2	NA	few	TRBJ1-1	TGTGCAAGTCGCTTACAAGGAGGAAGGACTGAAGCTTTCTTT	CASRLQGGRTEAFF
TRBV2	NA	once	TRBJ2-1	TGTGCCAGCAGTGAAGAAAGAGGACTTAAGTTCTTC	CASSEERGLKFF
TRBV25-1	TRBD1	many	TRBJ1-2	TGTGCCAGCAGTGAGCGACAGGGGGCTAACTATGGCTACACCTTC	CASSERQGANYGYTF
TRBV5-4	NA	once	TRBJ2-4	TGTGCCAGCAGCTTGGACGCGGGCGTGACCAAAAACATTCAGTACTTC	CASSLDAGVTKNIQYF
TRBV24-1	NA	many	TRBJ2-1	TGTGCCACCGGGTCCCACTCCGGGGATAACAATGAGCAGTTCTTC	CATGSHSGDNNEQFF
TRBV2	NA	NA	TRBJ2-1	TGTGCCAGCAGGAGGACCGACCCGGGGTTGGGTGAGCAGTTCTTC	CASRRTDPGLGEQFF
TRBV9	TRBD1	NA	TRBJ1-3	TGTGCCAGCAGCTTGGACAGGGGATCTGGAAACACCATATATTTT	CASSLDRGSGNTIYF
TRBV27	NA	NA	TRBJ1-1	TGTGCCAGCAGTTTCCGGGGGAACACTGAAGCTTTCTTT	CASSFRGNTEAFF
TRBV3-1/TRBV3-2	NA	few	TRBJ1-5	TGTGCCAGCAGCCAAGATACTACGGGGATACCGCATTTT	CASSQDTTGIPHF